This is a list of T cell receptor beta chains from one sample in a study of T cell repertoires in cytomegalovirus infection. MiXCR, run by TCRdb on the reads, gives a single entry per CDR3 protein. The sample shows more than 400,000 distinct CDR3 sequences, more than 20% of them seen only once. The specimen sequenced was PBMCs. These receptors all stem from a human donor in good health (CMV status not recorded). Some clones in this sample may be carry-over from other donors' samples. The CDR3 runs from the conserved cysteine through the conserved F or W.

cdr3_length | v_call | cdr3_aa
13 | TRBV14 | CASSFNVGSEAFF
17 | TRBV7-6 | CASSPGLAGGFMDEQFF
20 | TRBV11-2 | CASSARGVVAGGIYQETQYF
14 | TRBV6-6 | CASSSYGYTGELFF
14 | TRBV7-1 | CASMRQGGTDTQYF
15 | TRBV28 | CASSLTGQGLYEQYF
15 | TRBV18 | CASSPQGLPYNEQFF
17 | TRBV7-2 | CASSLDNPETILAAQYF
15 | TRBV25-1 | CASSVGTLGKNIQYF
16 | TRBV6-5 | CASSYSPSGVRETQYF
15 | TRBV7-9 | CASSPLAGNYNEQFF
13 | TRBV11-1 | CASSSGGPRELFF
13 | TRBV4-1 | CASSQVGVDGYTF
16 | TRBV7-2 | CASSGPGLAGDNEQFF
16 | TRBV19 | CASSIIGIDRGIEAFF
11 | TRBV29-1 | CSVEGPEGYTF
11 | TRBV20-1 | CSARTGGTQYF